This TCR beta chain was recorded in a study of cytomegalovirus exposure and HLA in healthy donors. Study details: Inside one of the first data releases sat around 80 million unique TCRs taken from HLA-typed donors.

Study-wide results and limits: Some 150 TCR beta chains were listed as cytomegalovirus-associated. Association with HLA alleles at 0.05 false discovery rate was found for around 15,000 TCR beta sequences in a later analysis.

A word on this clone: Its matching antigen is unknown.

PCR used 60 Vbeta primers and 13 Jbeta primers. Some clones are missing from TCRdb's copy, which holds only in-frame ones; the method was immunoSEQ multiplex PCR. The sample carries roughly 97,000 clones, about a tenth recorded once. Trimming removed 6 bases at V and 3 bases at J, with 15 bases between. CDR1 is MNHNS and CDR2 is SASEGT in the germline V gene. The CDR3 length is 15 residues. This clonotype originated in a man aged 45-65 years in good health and CMV-seropositive. V usage is TRBV6-1 and J usage is TRBJ1-5, with unresolved D. The sample was PBMCs. CDR3 in amino acids: CASRTQGGLNQPQHF. The CDR3 coding sequence is TGTGCCAGCAGAACGCAAGGAGGGCTCAATCAGCCCCAGCATTTT.